The 26 T cell receptor beta chains reported below all come from one sample, sequenced in a study of cytomegalovirus exposure and HLA in healthy donors. The PCR ran on 60 Vbeta and 13 Jbeta primers. Sequenced by immunoSEQ multiplex PCR; TCRdb stores in-frame clones only, minus some. The sample has some 150,000 clones; 75% to 85% are singletons. Sequences were obtained from PBMCs. Receptors originate from a young woman in good health and CMV-seropositive.

CDR3 in amino acids: CASSVLGGGRAQHF. CDR3 coding DNA: TGTGCCAGCAGCGTACTCGGGGGGGGTAGGGCCCAGCATTTT. The chain is built from TRBV5-6 and TRBJ1-5; weak D call: TRBD1 (5 bases). CDR1 and CDR2 from the germline V gene are SGHDT and YYEEEE. CDR3 size: 14 residues. Trimming removed 4 bases at V and 11 bases at J, with 19 bases between.

This clone was detected only once. CDR3 loop: CASRRNPGQGDEQYF. The CDR3 bases are TGTGCCAGCAGACGGAATCCGGGACAGGGGGACGAGCAGTACTTC. This chain links TRBV27 with TRBJ2-7, with TRBD1 matching 11 bases. The CDR3 runs to 15 residues. Trimming removed 6 bases from V and 5 bases from J; junction bases left unmatched: 9. Germline CDR1 is MNHEY and CDR2 is SMNVEV (reference sequence).

This clone was observed a few times. V gene TRBV10-3 combines with J gene TRBJ2-3; the D is unclear. With 10 bases removed from V and 0 bases from J, the gap between germline ends came to 5 bases. Germline V gene lookup returns CDR1 ENHRY and CDR2 SYGVKD. The CDR3 is 11 residues long. CDR3 region: CATLSTDTQYF. For the CDR3, the DNA is TGTGCCACCCTGAGCACAGATACGCAGTATTTT.

The chain is built from TRBV6-5 and TRBJ2-7, with 7 positions matching TRBD1. CDR1 and CDR2 (germline): MNHEY, SVGAGI. This CDR3 has 15 amino acids. The ends lost 2 bases at V and 0 bases at J; junction bases unmatched: 4. The CDR3 coding sequence is TGTGCCAGCAGTTACGGGTCAGGGGGCTCCTACGAGCAGTACTTC. Translating it yields CASSYGSGGSYEQYF.

The chain joins TRBV10-3 to TRBJ2-5, with 14 bases lining up with TRBD2. The J segment lost 4 bases and the V segment lost 2 bases, leaving 3 bases of the junction unmatched. The CDR3 runs to 16 residues. Germline CDR1 ENHRY, CDR2 SYGVKD. The chain's CDR3 is CAISEGTSGGLETQYF. The CDR3 DNA follows: TGTGCCATCAGTGAGGGGACTAGCGGGGGTTTAGAGACCCAGTACTTC.

The genes are TRBV19 and TRBJ1-3; no reliable D call. V lost 6 bases and J 0 bases, leaving 12 bases between the germline ends. CDR1 LNHDA and CDR2 SQIVND come from the germline V gene (reference sequence). This CDR3 has 15 residues. This chain's CDR3 is CASSPTQLSGNTIYF. CDR3 bases: TGTGCCAGTAGCCCGACACAACTCTCTGGAAACACCATATATTTT.

The chain recombines TRBV5-6 with TRBJ1-5; D not certain. CDR3 size: 13 residues. Germline values: CDR1 SGHDT, CDR2 YYEEEE. V lost 3 bases and J lost 4, with 8 bases in between. In nucleotides, the CDR3 is TGTGCCAGCAGCTCGCGATCAAATCAGCCCCAGCATTTT. This encodes CASSSRSNQPQHF. The entire variable domain, with the rest obtained from reference TRBV5-6 and TRBJ1-5, is as follows: DAGVTQSPTHLIKTRGQQVTLRCSPKSGHDTVSWYQQALGQGPQFIFQYYEEEERQRGNFPDRFSGHQFPNYSSELNVNALLLGDSALYLCASSSRSNQPQHFGDGTRLSIL.

This chain connects TRBV11-1 to TRBJ1-2, with D unclear. CDR3 size: 15 residues. Per germline, CDR1 SGHAT and CDR2 FQDESV (reference sequence). Trimming removed 0 bases at V and 0 bases at J, with 8 bases between. DNA for the CDR3: TGTGCCAGCAGCTTAGCGTCGGGGTCTAACTATGGCTACACCTTC. Translated: CASSLASGSNYGYTF.

The chain joins TRBV7-9 to TRBJ2-7; D possibly corresponds to TRBD1 (6 bases). CDR1 SEHNR and CDR2 FQNEAQ come from the germline V gene (reference sequence). The CDR3 totals 11 residues. Trimming removed 5 bases from V and 5 bases from J, with 7 bases in between. The CDR3 DNA follows: TGTGCCAGCAGCGGGGGCAACGAGCAGTACTTC. Amino acids: CASSGGNEQYF.

This chain uses TRBV19 with TRBJ1-1; 7 positions agree with TRBD1. J was trimmed by 2 bases and V by 1 base; bases with no gene match: 16. This CDR3 is 19 amino acids long. Germline values: CDR1 LNHDA, CDR2 SQIVND (reference sequence). The CDR3 loop reads CASSIGPIGTVGDNTEAFF. The DNA for the CDR3 is TGTGCCAGTAGTATAGGCCCGATCGGGACAGTTGGGGACAACACTGAAGCTTTCTTT.

V gene TRBV28 combines with J gene TRBJ2-3; 13 bases are a match to TRBD2. V was pared by 4 bases and J by 3 bases, with 10 bases of the junction left unmatched. The CDR3 is 18 residues long. Germline V gene data show CDR1 as MDHEN and CDR2 as SYDVKM. In DNA, the CDR3 is TGTGCCAGCAGTTCTTCCACAGGACTAGCGGGAGTAACAGATACGCAGTATTTT. Protein sequence: CASSSSTGLAGVTDTQYF.

The V call is TRBV5-6, the J call TRBJ1-5, with 9 positions matching TRBD1. The CDR3 has 15 residues. V shed 3 bases and J 3 bases; nucleotides not matched to a gene: 4. Germline assignment: CDR1 SGHDT and CDR2 YYEEEE. Written as DNA, the CDR3 is TGTGCCAGCAGCTACGGGACAGGGAACAATCAGCCCCAGCATTTT. It translates to CASSYGTGNNQPQHF.

V usage is TRBV21-1 and J usage is TRBJ2-5; TRBD2, as called in the table, went unchecked against the DNA. TRBV21-1 represents a pseudogene. This CDR3 region has 13 residues. This chain's CDR3 is CASSVQGGATQYF. The CDR3 DNA follows: TGTGCCAGCAGCGTTCAGGGAGGCGCGACCCAGTACTTC.

J is TRBJ1-2 and V is TRBV19; TRBD1 might be the D (5 bases). Germline CDR1 reads LNHDA; CDR2 reads SQIVND (reference sequence). The CDR3 runs 11 residues. CDR3 in amino acids: CAAGRGYGYTF. The CDR3 DNA follows: TGTGCAGCGGGACGAGGCTATGGCTACACCTTC.

The genes are TRBV29-1 and TRBJ2-7; possibly TRBD1 for D (6 bases). CDR3 length: 13 residues. The germline CDR1 and CDR2 sequences are SQVTM and ANQGSEA. V dropped 0 bases and J dropped 6 bases, with 12 bases sitting between them. The CDR3 nucleotides are TGCAGCGTTGAAGAAGTACAGGGAGCCGAGCAGTACTTC. Translating it yields CSVEEVQGAEQYF.

The V gene is TRBV7-8, the J gene TRBJ1-2, with 8 bases fitting TRBD1. V shed 6 bases, J shed 3 bases, and the junction held 3 bases outside the gene matches. CDR3 length: 13 amino acids. Germline values: CDR1 SGHVS, CDR2 FQNEAQ. The CDR3 reads CASRATGDYGYTF. CDR3 coding DNA: TGTGCCAGCAGGGCGACAGGGGACTATGGCTACACCTTC.

The genes are TRBV7-9 and TRBJ1-1; TRBD1 is a possible D gene (5 bases). The V end was cut by 5 bases, the J end by 4 bases, with 11 bases between. CDR1 SEHNR and CDR2 FQNEAQ come from the germline V gene (reference sequence). The CDR3 contains 13 residues. The CDR3 is CASSLGAVTEAFF. The DNA of the CDR3 is TGTGCCAGCAGCCTAGGGGCCGTCACTGAAGCTTTCTTT. The variable domain in full, with the rest retrieved from reference TRBV7-9 and TRBJ1-1, is DTGVSQNPRHKITKRGQNVTFRCDPISEHNRLYWYRQTLGQGPEFLTYFQNEAQLEKSRLLSDRFSAERPKGSFSTLEIQRTEQGDSAMYLCASSLGAVTEAFFGQGTRLTVV.

The DNA for the CDR3 is TGTGCCAGCATACAGGGGGGGGTGCAGTTCTTC. It is translated as CASIQGGVQFF. The V and J genes are TRBV27 and TRBJ2-1; D possibly corresponds to TRBD1 (8 bases). In germline, CDR1 is MNHEY, CDR2 SMNVEV (reference sequence). V was shortened by 7 bases and J by 12 bases, with 13 bases between the two germline ends. This CDR3 contains 11 residues.

This clone was counted a few times. The chain carries TRBV9 and TRBJ2-1; weak D call: TRBD2 (6 bases). The V gene's germline CDR1 is SGDLS and CDR2 YYNGEE. The CDR3 totals 14 residues. The ends were cut back, 2 bases at V and 5 bases at J, with 11 bases in the middle. The CDR3 here is CASSVSGSHNEQFF. For the CDR3, the DNA is TGTGCCAGCAGCGTTAGCGGAAGTCACAATGAGCAGTTCTTC.

This chain uses TRBV19 with TRBJ1-1; D gene uncertain. V was cut by 1 base and J by 3 bases, with 9 bases left in between. The CDR3 runs to 14 residues. The germline gives CDR1 LNHDA, CDR2 SQIVND (reference sequence). For the CDR3, the DNA is TGTGCCAGTAGTATAGCGGGAAAATACACTGAAGCTTTCTTT. Protein sequence: CASSIAGKYTEAFF.

This clone was picked up a small number of times. The CDR3 loop is CASSPRDREVEKLFF. The DNA for the CDR3 is TGTGCCAGCAGCCCTAGAGACAGGGAAGTTGAAAAACTGTTTTTT. The rearrangement joins TRBV7-8 to TRBJ1-4; 7 positions agree with TRBD1. V lost 5 bases and J lost 7; bases outside the gene matches: 10. Per germline, CDR1 SGHVS and CDR2 FQNEAQ. This CDR3 spans 15 amino acids.

The rearrangement joins TRBV15 to TRBJ2-3; 7 nucleotides agree with TRBD2. V lost 5 bases to trimming and J lost 2 bases; unmatched junction nucleotides: 4. Germline V gene sequence: CDR1 LNHNV, CDR2 YYDKDF (reference sequence). CDR3 size: 14 residues. CDR3 DNA sequence: TGTGCCACCAGCGGTGGGACTAACACAGATACGCAGTATTTT. Protein sequence: CATSGGTNTDTQYF.

The rearrangement joins TRBV19 to TRBJ2-7, with 8 positions matching TRBD1. The trim removed 5 bases at V and 1 base at J, leaving 7 bases unmatched. The length of the CDR3 is 15 residues. Germline V CDR1 and CDR2: LNHDA, SQIVND (reference sequence). CDR3 in amino acids: CASSSTGGTSYEQYF. The CDR3 nucleotides are TGTGCCAGTAGTTCAACAGGGGGGACATCCTACGAGCAGTACTTC.

This clone was observed a single time. This chain connects TRBV6-1 to TRBJ1-3; D call uncertain. The CDR3 length is 15 residues. The V end was cut by 5 bases, the J end by 4 bases, with 15 bases between. From germline, CDR1 is MNHNS and CDR2 SASEGT. CDR3 sequence: CASSSWAGSGNTIYF. The CDR3 DNA is TGTGCCAGCAGTAGTTGGGCAGGTTCCGGAAACACCATATATTTT.

The CDR3 nucleotides read TGTGCCAGCAGTTGGGACAGGGAGCTTGCCCAGCCCCAGCATTTT. Its translation is CASSWDRELAQPQHF. J is TRBJ1-5 and V is TRBV6-6; the match to TRBD1 covers 9 bases. The germline V gene has CDR1 MNHNY and CDR2 SVGAGI (reference sequence). This CDR3 contains 15 residues. The V gene end was trimmed by 4 bases and the J gene end by 7 bases; junction bases not matched to a gene: 8.

The chain carries TRBV28 and TRBJ2-2; 7 bases fit TRBD2. The CDR3 loop spans 12 amino acids. The V gene's germline CDR1 is MDHEN and CDR2 SYDVKM. The trim removed 6 bases at V and 17 bases at J, leaving 12 bases unmatched. The CDR3: CASRQRAGSCFF. In DNA form, the CDR3 reads TGTGCCAGCAGACAACGAGCGGGGAGCTGCTTTTTT.